The 3 T cell receptor beta chains below come from one sample, sequenced in a study of cytomegalovirus exposure and HLA in healthy donors (TCRdb year 2017). The protocol used for the library was the immunoSEQ multiplex PCR assay. The multiplex PCR relied on a mix of 60 forward primers for TCR Vbeta segments and 13 reverse primers for TCR Jbeta segments. TCRdb mirrors the immuneACCESS table, restricted to in-frame sequences. Some clones are absent from its copies; in checked studies, under half trace to an unresolved V gene, and the reason for the others is unknown. This sample gives 150,000 or so clones in total; almost 80% of them show up just once. Jointly, the top ten make up about 0.66% of the sample. Sample: PBMCs. The receptors shown here come from a male donor in good health and CMV-seronegative.

The chain joins TRBV27 to TRBJ2-7; tentatively, D is TRBD1 (6 bases). Germline V gene sequence: CDR1 MNHEY, CDR2 SMNVEV (reference sequence). V was cut by 8 bases and J by 5 bases, with 16 bases left in between. The CDR3 length is 13 residues. CDR3 nucleotides: TGTGCCAGCTCCCCTCGCAGGGGCCACGAGCAGTACTTC. Protein: CASSPRRGHEQYF.

The chain employs TRBV15 and TRBJ1-4; weak D call: TRBD1 (5 bases). Per germline, CDR1 LNHNV and CDR2 YYDKDF (reference sequence). This CDR3 is built from 15 residues. The V and J ends lost 5 bases and 8 bases respectively, with 18 bases between them. CDR3 region: CATSRAGGIGEKLFF. As DNA, the CDR3 is TGTGCCACCAGCCGCGCGGGGGGGATAGGAGAAAAACTGTTTTTT.

V usage is TRBV11-2 and J usage is TRBJ1-4; TRBD1 might be the D (6 bases). The CDR3 sequence is 14 residues long. Trimming shortened V by 5 bases and J by 3 bases, and 10 bases separated the two germline ends. Germline V gene sequence: CDR1 SGHAT, CDR2 FQNNGV. CDR3 nucleotides: TGTGCCAGCAGCACACAGGGTTCTAATGAAAAACTGTTTTTT. Its protein product is CASSTQGSNEKLFF.